A single T cell receptor (beta chain) is shown here with its context. Its specificity is unknown. An end of the junction differs from the germline gene, which may be a read error. Distinct nucleotide sequences in the sample also encode this CDR3. The nonmyeloablative bone marrow transplants came from related graft donors, with transient mixed chimerism. Unstimulated regulatory T cells (CD4+CD25+CD127-), CD4+CD25- non-regulatory cells, CD4 and CD8 cells were FACS-sorted from thawed PBMCs. This sample was included in a study of Tregs in tolerant kidney transplant recipients. Study results and caveats: Activated donor B cell expansion appeared to reveal the most relevant donor-specific TCRbeta repertoire.

Measured with immunoSEQ multiplex PCR; TCRdb has only the in-frame clones, and not every one. The table shows 50,000 to 55,000 clones, with 91% occurring only once. This CDR3 comprises 16 residues. Looked up from germline, CDR1 is LGHNA and CDR2 is YNFKEQ. The TCR sequence derives from a human patient who received a combined kidney and bone marrow transplant. The T cells may partly be graft donor cells. The genes are TRBV4-2 and TRBJ1-6; the D gene is possibly TRBD1 (5 bases). The input for sequencing was CD8+ T cells from blood (PBMCs), taken 24 months after the transplant. DNA for the CDR3: TGTGCCAGCAGCCAAGACCCAGGGTTTCGTAATTCCCCCCTCCACTTT. Its protein is CASSQDPGFRNSPLHF.